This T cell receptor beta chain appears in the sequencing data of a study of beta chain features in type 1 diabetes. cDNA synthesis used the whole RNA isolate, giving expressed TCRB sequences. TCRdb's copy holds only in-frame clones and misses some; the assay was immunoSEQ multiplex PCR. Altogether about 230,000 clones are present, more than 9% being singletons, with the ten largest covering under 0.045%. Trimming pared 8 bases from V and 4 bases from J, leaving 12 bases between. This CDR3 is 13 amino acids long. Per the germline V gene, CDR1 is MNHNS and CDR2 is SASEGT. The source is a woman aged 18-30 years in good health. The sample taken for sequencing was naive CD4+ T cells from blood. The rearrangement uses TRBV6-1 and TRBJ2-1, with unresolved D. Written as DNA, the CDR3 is TGTGCCAGCGAACCAGAAATTTACAATGAGCAGTTCTTC. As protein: CASEPEIYNEQFF.